This T cell receptor beta chain was profiled in a study of neurological immune-mediated disorders (dated by TCRdb to about 2019). For the wider study: Among the approximately 34 multiple sclerosis patients, relapsing-remitting MS was present in roughly 30 and secondary progressive MS was present in 3. Peripheral blood TCR-beta repertoires from patients with HTLV-I-associated myelopathy (HAM/TSP), patients with multiple sclerosis, and healthy controls were compared in the study using UMI-based sequencing. Longitudinal samples, technical triplicates and paired sorted CD4+ and CD8+ T-cell subsets, alongside PBMC samples, were included among the approximately 110 TCR-beta libraries. The cohort included some 66 subjects: roughly 15 with HAM/TSP, some 34 with multiple sclerosis, and 20 or so healthy controls.

This clonotype occurred many times. Its antigen has not been determined. The input lacks base qualities; no much larger clone sits a single base away. cDNA synthesis used template-switch 5'RACE with a primer carrying a 10-nucleotide random unique molecular identifier tagging each TCR transcript. Every sequencing run covered 15-18 subjects and yielded more than 170 million TCR-beta sequences. Total RNA was extracted with the RNeasy kit. Using the KAPA Real-time Library Amplification kit, TCR-beta VDJ regions were amplified with primers for the TCR constant region and the 5'RACE anchor. A first PCR added sample indexes and Illumina adaptors, and a second PCR then raised library yield. After Ampure bead purification, the TCR product of roughly 650 bp was size-selected on a 2% E-gel SizeSelection system. Before pooling, library quality was checked on a Bioanalyzer, concentration was measured with Qubit, and libraries were quantified with the Kapa Library Quantification kit. Paired-end 2 x 150 bp sequencing of the libraries was performed on an Illumina HiSeq 2500. To increase sequence diversity, roughly 24-32% phiX was spiked into each library pool. In the paper's pipeline: The UMI-based MiGEC pipeline processed quality-filtered reads and removed over 80% of raw TCR sequences during error correction. VDJ genes were aligned to IMGT germline references, and each clonotype was defined by a unique CDR3 amino acid sequence together with V-J genes. VDJtools evaluated clonal expansion, Shannon diversity and CDR3 relatedness (CalcPairwiseDistances, ClusterSamples); CLCbio workbench built phylogenetic trees. Using coefficient-of-variation modelling across technical triplicates, the study counted a clone as expanded if it had at least 8 unique UMIs. The raw public data were reprocessed by TCRdb itself: fastp quality trimming at Q25, MiXCR clonotype calling, in-frame beta chains only. When rows share a CDR3 protein, they turn into one entry using the most common DNA and genes. The V and J calls were not made by the authors but by TCRdb's processing. The sample table shows more than 50,000 distinct CDR3 sequences, and about 3.3% are seen once. The ten largest clones take up 6% to 8% of the sample.

For unsorted PBMC libraries, 2 million PBMCs were used after storage in RNAlater at -80 degrees C until RNA extraction. Multiple sclerosis patients were enrolled in a US clinical protocol under which disease progression was evaluated by magnetic resonance imaging. PBMCs were separated from peripheral blood using Ficoll-Hypaque density gradient centrifugation and then cryopreserved in liquid nitrogen. The CDR3 numbers 16 residues from cysteine through phenylalanine. The kept DNA is CDR3 alone, 48 bases in frame from the first base. Deletion took 5 bases off V and 0 bases off J, with a span of 15 bases between the germline ends. Reading the germline V gene (reference sequence) gives CDR1 SGHKS and CDR2 YYEKEE. The paper's findings and limits, for the study overall: Phylogenetic analysis grouped repertoires from 18 of 34 MS patients into a cluster of related CDR3 sequences, suggesting a possible repertoire-level signature. No identical CDR3 amino acid sequences were found to be shared among expanded clones across subjects, suggesting that TCR-beta repertoires were private in all groups. The highest TCR clonal expansion was observed in HAM/TSP patients, whereas the lowest was observed in MS patients, even when compared with healthy controls. No association of the MS cluster with clinical or MRI features was observed, and the need for larger cohorts was stated by the authors.

Material for sequencing was PBMCs. The rearrangement combines TRBV5-5 with TRBJ1-5; a tentative D match to TRBD1 spans 5 bases. The TCR originated in an older woman with multiple sclerosis. The DNA sequence is given as TGTGCCAGCAGTTCCAGTCCAGGGCGTAGCAATCAGCCCCAGCATTTT. It translates to CASSSSPGRSNQPQHF.